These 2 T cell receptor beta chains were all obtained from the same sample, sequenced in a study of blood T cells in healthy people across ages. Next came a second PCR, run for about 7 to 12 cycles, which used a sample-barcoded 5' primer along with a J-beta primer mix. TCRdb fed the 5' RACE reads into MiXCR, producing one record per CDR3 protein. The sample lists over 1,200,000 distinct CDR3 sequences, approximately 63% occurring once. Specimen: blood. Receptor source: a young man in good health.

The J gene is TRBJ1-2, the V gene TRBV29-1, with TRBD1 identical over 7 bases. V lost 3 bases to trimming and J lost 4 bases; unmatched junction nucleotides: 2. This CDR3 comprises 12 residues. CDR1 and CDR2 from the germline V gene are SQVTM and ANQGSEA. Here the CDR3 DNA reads TGCAGCGTTGATCGGACAGGCTATGGCTACACCTTC. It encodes CSVDRTGYGYTF.

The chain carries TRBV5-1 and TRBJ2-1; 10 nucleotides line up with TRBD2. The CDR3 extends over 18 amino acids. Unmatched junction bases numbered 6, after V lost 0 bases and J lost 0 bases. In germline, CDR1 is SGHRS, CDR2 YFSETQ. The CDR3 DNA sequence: TGCGCCAGCAGCTTGGCAGTAGCGGGGGGATTCTCCTACAATGAGCAGTTCTTC. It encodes CASSLAVAGGFSYNEQFF.